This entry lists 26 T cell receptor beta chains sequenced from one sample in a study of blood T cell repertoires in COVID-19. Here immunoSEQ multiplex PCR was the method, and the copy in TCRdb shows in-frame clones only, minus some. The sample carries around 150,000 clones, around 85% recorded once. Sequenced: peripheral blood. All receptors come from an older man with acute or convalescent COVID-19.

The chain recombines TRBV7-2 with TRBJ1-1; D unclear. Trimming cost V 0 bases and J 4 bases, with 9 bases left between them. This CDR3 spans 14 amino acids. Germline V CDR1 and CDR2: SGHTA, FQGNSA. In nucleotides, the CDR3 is TGTGCCAGCAGCTTAGCCGGGTTCGGCACTGAAGCTTTCTTT. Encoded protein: CASSLAGFGTEAFF.

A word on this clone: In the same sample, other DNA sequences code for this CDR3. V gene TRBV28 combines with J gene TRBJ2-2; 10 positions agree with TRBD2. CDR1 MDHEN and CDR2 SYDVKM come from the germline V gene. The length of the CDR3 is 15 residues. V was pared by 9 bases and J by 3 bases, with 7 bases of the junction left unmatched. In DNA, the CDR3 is TGTGCCAGTCTAGCGGGAGTAAGCGACACCGGGGAGCTGTTTTTT. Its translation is CASLAGVSDTGELFF.

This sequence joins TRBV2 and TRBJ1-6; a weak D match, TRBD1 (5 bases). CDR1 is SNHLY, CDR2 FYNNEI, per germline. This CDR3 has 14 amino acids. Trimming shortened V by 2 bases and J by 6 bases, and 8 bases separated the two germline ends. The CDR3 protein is CASSERQGNSPLHF. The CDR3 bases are TGTGCCAGCAGTGAAAGGCAGGGTAATTCACCCCTCCACTTT.

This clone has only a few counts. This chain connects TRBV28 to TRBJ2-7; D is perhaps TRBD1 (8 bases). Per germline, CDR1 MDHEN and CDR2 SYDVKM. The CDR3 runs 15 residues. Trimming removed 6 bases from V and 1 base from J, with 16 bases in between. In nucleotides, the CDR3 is TGTGCCAGCAGGGACAGGGCTAGCGGATCCTACGAGCAGTACTTC. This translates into CASRDRASGSYEQYF.

CDR3 loop: CASSERVSSGTGEQYF. CDR3 bases: TGTGCCAGCAGCGAAAGAGTTTCTAGCGGGACGGGGGAGCAGTACTTC. V and J are TRBV3-1 (or the pseudogene TRBV3-2) and TRBJ2-7; 9 positions agree with TRBD2. The CDR3 has 16 amino acids. Germline lookup yields CDR1 LGHDT and CDR2 YNNKEL (reference sequence). The V segment lost 5 bases and the J segment 7 bases; nucleotides outside the gene matches: 15.

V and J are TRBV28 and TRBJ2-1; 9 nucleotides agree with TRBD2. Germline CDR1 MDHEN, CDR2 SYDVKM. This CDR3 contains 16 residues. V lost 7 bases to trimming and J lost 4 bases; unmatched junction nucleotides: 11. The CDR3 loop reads CASTFTSSGGYNEQFF. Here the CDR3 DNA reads TGTGCCAGCACCTTCACATCGAGCGGGGGGTACAATGAGCAGTTCTTC.

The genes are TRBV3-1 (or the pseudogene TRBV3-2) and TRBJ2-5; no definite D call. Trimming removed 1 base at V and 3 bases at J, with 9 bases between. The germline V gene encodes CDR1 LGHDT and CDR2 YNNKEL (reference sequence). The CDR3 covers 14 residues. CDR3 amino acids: CASSQVRSEETQYF. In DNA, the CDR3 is TGTGCCAGCAGCCAAGTGCGTTCCGAAGAGACCCAGTACTTC.

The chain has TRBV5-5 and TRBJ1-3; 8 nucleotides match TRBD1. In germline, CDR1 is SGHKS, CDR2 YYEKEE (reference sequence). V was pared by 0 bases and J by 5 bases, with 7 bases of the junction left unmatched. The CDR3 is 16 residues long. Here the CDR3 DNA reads TGTGCCAGCAGCTTGGATGCCGGGACAGGCCGAAACACCATATATTTT. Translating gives CASSLDAGTGRNTIYF.

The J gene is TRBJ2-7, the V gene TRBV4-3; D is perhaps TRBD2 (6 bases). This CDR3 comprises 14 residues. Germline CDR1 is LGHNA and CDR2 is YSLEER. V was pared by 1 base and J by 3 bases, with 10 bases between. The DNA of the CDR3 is TGCGCCAGCAGCCAAGCGGGAGCGCGCTACGAGCAGTACTTC. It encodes CASSQAGARYEQYF.

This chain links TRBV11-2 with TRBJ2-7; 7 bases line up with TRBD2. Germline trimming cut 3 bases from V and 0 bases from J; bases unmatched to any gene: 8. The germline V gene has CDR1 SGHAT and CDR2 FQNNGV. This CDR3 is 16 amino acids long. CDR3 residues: CASSFGGGRPSYEQYF. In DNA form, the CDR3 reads TGTGCCAGCAGCTTTGGGGGGGGGAGGCCCTCCTACGAGCAGTACTTC.

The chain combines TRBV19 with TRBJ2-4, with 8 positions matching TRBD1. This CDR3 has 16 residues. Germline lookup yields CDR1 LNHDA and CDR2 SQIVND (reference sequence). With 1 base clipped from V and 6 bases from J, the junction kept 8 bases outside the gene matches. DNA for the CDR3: TGTGCCAGTAGTATAGCCCCGGACAGGGTTGGAAACATTCAGTACTTC. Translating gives CASSIAPDRVGNIQYF.

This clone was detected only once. CDR3 coding DNA: TGTGCCAGCAGCCCCTCGGGACAGACGGCTTCTGGAAACACCATATATTTT. This codes for CASSPSGQTASGNTIYF. V is TRBV9 and J is TRBJ1-3, with 7 nucleotides matching TRBD1. This CDR3 comprises 17 residues. J was trimmed by 1 base and V by 4 bases; bases with no gene match: 11. Germline V gene data show CDR1 as SGDLS and CDR2 as YYNGEE.

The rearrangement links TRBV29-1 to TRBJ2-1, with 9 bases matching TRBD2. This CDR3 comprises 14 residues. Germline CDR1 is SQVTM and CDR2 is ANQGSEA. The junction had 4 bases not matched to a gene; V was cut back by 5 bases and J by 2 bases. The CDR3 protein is CSVLAGAPYNEQFF. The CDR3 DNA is TGCAGCGTTTTAGCGGGAGCGCCCTACAATGAGCAGTTCTTC.

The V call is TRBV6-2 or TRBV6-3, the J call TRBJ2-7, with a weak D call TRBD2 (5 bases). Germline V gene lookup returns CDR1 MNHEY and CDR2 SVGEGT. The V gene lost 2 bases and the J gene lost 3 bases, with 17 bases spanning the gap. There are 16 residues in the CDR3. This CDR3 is CASSYQSPAAYYEQYF. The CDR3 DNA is TGTGCCAGCAGTTACCAGTCCCCAGCGGCCTACTACGAGCAGTACTTC.

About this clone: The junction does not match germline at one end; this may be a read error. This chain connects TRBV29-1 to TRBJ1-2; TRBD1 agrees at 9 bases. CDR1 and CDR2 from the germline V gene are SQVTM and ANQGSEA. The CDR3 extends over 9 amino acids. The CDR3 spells CSVTGGASF. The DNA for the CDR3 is TGCAGCGTTACAGGGGGCGCCTCCTTC. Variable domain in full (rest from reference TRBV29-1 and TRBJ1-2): SAVISQKPSRDICQRGTSLTIQCQVDSQVTMMFWYRQQPGQSLTLIATANQGSEATYESGFVIDKFPISRPNLTFSTLTVSNMSPEDSSIYLCSVTGGASFGSGTRLTVV.

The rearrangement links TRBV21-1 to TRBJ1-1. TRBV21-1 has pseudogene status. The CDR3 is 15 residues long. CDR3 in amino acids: CASSKAEGFVTEAFF. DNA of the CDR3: TGTGCCAGCAGCAAAGCGGAGGGATTCGTCACTGAAGCTTTCTTT.

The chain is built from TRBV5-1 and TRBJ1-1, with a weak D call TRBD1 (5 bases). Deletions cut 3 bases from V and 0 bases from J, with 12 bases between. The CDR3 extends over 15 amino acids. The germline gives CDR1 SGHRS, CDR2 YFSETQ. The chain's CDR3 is CASSWDSAMNTEAFF. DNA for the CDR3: TGCGCCAGCAGCTGGGACTCTGCCATGAACACTGAAGCTTTCTTT.

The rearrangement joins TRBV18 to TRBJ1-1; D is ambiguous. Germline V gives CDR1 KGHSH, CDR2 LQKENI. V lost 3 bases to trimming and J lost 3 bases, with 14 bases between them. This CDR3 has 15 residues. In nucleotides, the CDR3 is TGTGCCAGCTCACCTCGGGGAGGTGGGGACACTGAAGCTTTCTTT. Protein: CASSPRGGGDTEAFF.

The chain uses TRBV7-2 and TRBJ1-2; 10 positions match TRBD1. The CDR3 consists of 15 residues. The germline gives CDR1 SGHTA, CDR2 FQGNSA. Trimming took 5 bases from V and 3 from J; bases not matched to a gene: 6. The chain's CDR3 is CASSGTGQGYYGYTF. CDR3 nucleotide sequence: TGTGCCAGCAGCGGGACGGGACAGGGGTACTATGGCTACACCTTC.

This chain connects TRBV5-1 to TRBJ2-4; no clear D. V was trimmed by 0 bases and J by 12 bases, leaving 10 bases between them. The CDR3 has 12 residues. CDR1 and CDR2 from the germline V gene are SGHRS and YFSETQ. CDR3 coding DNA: TGCGCCAGCAGCTTGGTCGGAGATGCTCAGTACTTC. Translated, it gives CASSLVGDAQYF.

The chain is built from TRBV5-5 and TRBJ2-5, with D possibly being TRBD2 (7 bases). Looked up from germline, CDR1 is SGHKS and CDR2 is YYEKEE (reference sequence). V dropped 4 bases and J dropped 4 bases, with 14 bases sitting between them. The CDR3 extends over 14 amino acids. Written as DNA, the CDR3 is TGTGCCAGCAGCGTGGGGGGGCAGGGAGAGACCCAGTACTTC. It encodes CASSVGGQGETQYF.

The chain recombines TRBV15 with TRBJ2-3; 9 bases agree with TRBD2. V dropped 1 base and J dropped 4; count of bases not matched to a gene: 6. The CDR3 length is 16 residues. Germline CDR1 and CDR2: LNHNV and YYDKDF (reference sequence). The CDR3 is CATSRGGLAASDTQYF. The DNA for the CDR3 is TGTGCCACCAGCAGAGGGGGACTAGCAGCATCAGATACGCAGTATTTT.

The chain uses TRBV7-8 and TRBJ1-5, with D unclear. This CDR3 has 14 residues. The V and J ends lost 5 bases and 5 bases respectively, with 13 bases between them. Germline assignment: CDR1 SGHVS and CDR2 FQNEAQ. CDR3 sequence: CASSNRPGHQPQHF. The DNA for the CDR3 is TGTGCCAGCAGCAATCGTCCAGGCCATCAGCCCCAGCATTTT.

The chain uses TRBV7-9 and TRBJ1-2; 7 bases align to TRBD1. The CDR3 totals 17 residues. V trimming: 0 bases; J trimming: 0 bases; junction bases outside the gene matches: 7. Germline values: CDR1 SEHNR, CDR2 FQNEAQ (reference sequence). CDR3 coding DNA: TGTGCCAGCAGCTTAGCGGCAGGGGGTAGAGCTAACTATGGCTACACCTTC. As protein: CASSLAAGGRANYGYTF.

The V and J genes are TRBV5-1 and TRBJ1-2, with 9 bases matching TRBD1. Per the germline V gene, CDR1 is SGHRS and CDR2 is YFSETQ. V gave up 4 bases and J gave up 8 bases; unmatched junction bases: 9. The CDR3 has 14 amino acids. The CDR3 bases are TGCGCCAGCAGCGCCAGACAGGGGGGAAGGGGCTACACCTTC. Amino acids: CASSARQGGRGYTF.

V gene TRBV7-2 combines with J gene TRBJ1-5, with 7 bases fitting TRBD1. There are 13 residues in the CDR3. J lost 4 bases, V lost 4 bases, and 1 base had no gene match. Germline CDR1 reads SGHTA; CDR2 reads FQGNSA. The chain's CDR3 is CASSSQGNQPQHF. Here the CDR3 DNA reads TGTGCCAGCAGCTCACAGGGGAATCAGCCCCAGCATTTT.